Presented here are 18 T cell receptor beta chains from one specimen sequenced in a study of blood T cell repertoires in COVID-19. Repertoires were generated with immunoSEQ multiplex PCR, while TCRdb's copy carries only in-frame clones and drops some. The sample contains around 100,000 clones, roughly 84% of which appear only once. Sequenced material: peripheral blood. These receptors were obtained from a human donor in a cohort sampled during active or convalescent COVID-19.

The CDR3 DNA reads as TGTGCCAGCAGTGCGACCGGGACTACGGTTGACAATGAGCAGTTCTTC. Its protein product is CASSATGTTVDNEQFF. The chain combines TRBV6-4 with TRBJ2-1; 7 bases fit TRBD2. Germline CDR1 and CDR2: MRHNA and SNTAGT. The trim removed 4 bases at V and 5 bases at J, leaving 11 bases unmatched. This CDR3 region has 16 residues.

This chain uses TRBV6-5 with TRBJ1-1; TRBD1 matches at 7 bases. Germline V gives CDR1 MNHEY, CDR2 SVGAGI. The CDR3 has 14 residues. V was pared by 6 bases and J by 2 bases, with 6 bases of the junction left unmatched. The CDR3 DNA follows: TGTGCCAGCAGGTGGGACAGCACTAACACTGAAGCTTTCTTT. Translating gives CASRWDSTNTEAFF.

The V gene is TRBV6-5, the J gene TRBJ1-2, with 7 bases lining up with TRBD1. Germline V gives CDR1 MNHEY, CDR2 SVGAGI. The CDR3 consists of 13 residues. V was pared by 6 bases and J by 10 bases, with 11 bases of the junction left unmatched. CDR3 sequence reads: CASSQPNRGHYTF. In DNA, the CDR3 is TGTGCCAGCAGCCAACCCAACAGGGGCCACTACACCTTC.

This clone was observed once. The chain links TRBV4-2 to TRBJ2-5; 8 nucleotides match TRBD1. V dropped 4 bases and J dropped 4; count of bases not matched to a gene: 8. Germline CDR1 LGHNA, CDR2 YNFKEQ. The CDR3 runs to 15 residues. In nucleotides, the CDR3 is TGTGCCAGCAGCCCGACAGGGGATCTGGGAGAGACCCAGTACTTC. Translation gives CASSPTGDLGETQYF.

The genes are TRBV12-5 and TRBJ2-4, with a tentative D call TRBD1 (5 bases). Germline assignment: CDR1 LGHNT and CDR2 FRNRAP. The V end was cut by 5 bases, the J end by 7 bases, with 12 bases between. The CDR3 contains 13 residues. This chain's CDR3 is CASGTTGFNIQYF. Here the CDR3 DNA reads TGTGCTAGTGGTACCACAGGATTCAACATTCAGTACTTC.

The chain couples TRBV12-5 to TRBJ1-5; 9 bases match TRBD1. Germline trimming cut 1 base from V and 0 bases from J; bases unmatched to any gene: 10. This CDR3 has 19 residues. Per the germline V gene, CDR1 is LGHNT and CDR2 is FRNRAP. CDR3 in amino acids: CASGLEVGTGMYSNQPQHF. The CDR3 DNA reads TGTGCTAGTGGTTTGGAGGTTGGGACAGGGATGTATAGCAATCAGCCCCAGCATTTT.

This clone was seen just once. The J gene is TRBJ2-7, the V gene TRBV10-1; possibly TRBD1 for D (6 bases). Between the trimmed V and J ends, which lost 1 base and 2 bases, there was a span of 15 bases. This CDR3 has 16 amino acids. The germline V gene has CDR1 WNHNN and CDR2 SYGVQD (reference sequence). CDR3 nucleotide sequence: TGCGCCAGCAGTGAGTTCCAGGGGCCTAAACCCTACGAGCAGTACTTC. This codes for CASSEFQGPKPYEQYF.

The chain recombines TRBV6-5 with TRBJ2-2; D gene uncertain. Trimming removed 7 bases from V and 4 bases from J, with 16 bases in between. Germline CDR1 MNHEY, CDR2 SVGAGI. The CDR3 consists of 15 residues. Written as DNA, the CDR3 is TGTGCCAGCAACCTGCGGCTAGGTGGCACCGGGGAGCTGTTTTTT. Translating it yields CASNLRLGGTGELFF.

On this clone itself: The sample holds other DNA sequences that translate to the same CDR3. This rearrangement joins TRBV11-3 to TRBJ2-5, with D perhaps matching TRBD2 (5 bases). The CDR3 covers 15 residues. V shed 1 base and J shed 1 base, with 10 bases lying between them. Germline V CDR1 and CDR2: SGHNT, YENEEA. The CDR3 DNA follows: TGTGCCAGCAGCTTAGTAGGGCTAGCCCAAGAGACCCAGTACTTC. Translating gives CASSLVGLAQETQYF.

CDR3 nucleotides: TGTGCCAGCAGCTCAACAGTGAACACTGAAGCTTTCTTT. Translated, it gives CASSSTVNTEAFF. The genes are TRBV5-6 and TRBJ1-1; D unclear. Germline CDR1 reads SGHDT; CDR2 reads YYEEEE. Trimming removed 3 bases from V and 0 bases from J, with 6 bases in between. The length of the CDR3 is 13 residues.

This clone was seen only once. The chain couples TRBV10-2 to TRBJ1-2; 9 bases match TRBD1. The length of the CDR3 is 15 residues. Germline loops: CDR1 WSHSY, CDR2 SAAADI. The V and J ends lost 4 bases and 2 bases, in that order; junction bases with no gene match: 5. CDR3 nucleotide sequence: TGCGCCAGCAGTGTCTCGGGACAGGGAAACTATGGCTACACCTTC. Translation gives CASSVSGQGNYGYTF.

There are a few counts of this clone. The chain combines TRBV7-2 with TRBJ1-1, with unresolved D. CDR3 length: 14 amino acids. The V and J ends lost 5 bases and 9 bases respectively, with 19 bases between them. CDR1 SGHTA and CDR2 FQGNSA come from the germline V gene. CDR3 sequence: CASSLTLAAAKAFF. CDR3 coding DNA: TGTGCCAGCAGCCTCACCCTCGCGGCCGCCAAAGCTTTCTTT.

V is TRBV7-3 and J is TRBJ1-1; D is unclear. The germline V and J ends were trimmed by 5 bases and 10 bases, with 17 bases remaining between them. Germline V gives CDR1 SGHTA, CDR2 FQGTGA. The CDR3 spans 13 residues. The CDR3, as DNA: TGTGCCAGCAGCCCTACGCAGGCCGCCGGAGCTTTCTTT. Translation gives CASSPTQAAGAFF.

The rearrangement uses TRBV2 and TRBJ2-7; weak D call: TRBD2 (6 bases). The CDR3 extends over 12 amino acids. From germline, CDR1 is SNHLY and CDR2 FYNNEI. Deletions cut 3 bases from V and 11 bases from J, with 14 bases between. In DNA form, the CDR3 reads TGTGCCAGCAGTGAGGGACTCGCTAAAAAGTACTTC. Its protein product is CASSEGLAKKYF.

This chain connects TRBV9 to TRBJ2-7, with 14 bases that match TRBD2. Germline V CDR1 and CDR2: SGDLS, YYNGEE. V trimming: 3 bases; J trimming: 0 bases; junction bases outside the gene matches: 2. CDR3 length: 16 residues. Here the CDR3 reads CASSAGLAGGSYEQYF. The CDR3 DNA reads TGTGCCAGCAGCGCCGGACTAGCGGGGGGCTCCTACGAGCAGTACTTC. The complete variable domain, with remaining parts taken from reference TRBV9 and TRBJ2-7, reads DSGVTQTPKHLITATGQRVTLRCSPRSGDLSVYWYQQSLDQGLQFLIQYYNGEERAKGNILERFSAQQFPDLHSELNLSSLELGDSALYFCASSAGLAGGSYEQYFGPGTRLTVT.

This chain uses TRBV2 with TRBJ2-3; 7 nucleotides align to TRBD1. CDR1 is SNHLY and CDR2 is FYNNEI in the germline V gene. The CDR3 loop spans 14 amino acids. Unmatched junction bases numbered 1, after V lost 1 base and J lost 3 bases. CDR3 nucleotide sequence: TGTGCCAGCAGTGAAGACAGGGGAACAGATACGCAGTATTTT. It yields the protein CASSEDRGTDTQYF.

The chain has TRBV6-5 and TRBJ1-1, with a possible D match to TRBD1 (5 bases). Germline V gene sequence: CDR1 MNHEY, CDR2 SVGAGI. Trimming removed 2 bases from V and 1 base from J, with 11 bases in between. This CDR3 has 15 residues. The CDR3 DNA is TGTGCCAGCAGTTACATAGGGGTCGGGAACACTGAAGCTTTCTTT. This sequence encodes CASSYIGVGNTEAFF.

The chain uses TRBV5-4 and TRBJ2-2, with D tentatively TRBD1 (6 bases). Germline CDR1 reads SGHNT; CDR2 reads YYREEE (reference sequence). V shed 4 bases and J shed 0 bases, with 16 bases lying between them. The CDR3 loop spans 17 amino acids. The CDR3 nucleotides are TGTGCCAGCAGCCCCGAACTGGGGGCTTCGAACACCGGGGAGCTGTTTTTT. This sequence encodes CASSPELGASNTGELFF.